Listed below are T cell receptor beta chains from one sample, sequenced in a study of OX40 agonist ivuxolimab in advanced cancers. TCRdb keeps only in-frame clones here, not all; method: immunoSEQ multiplex PCR. The sample consists of almost 85,000 clones, nearly 90% of them appearing once. The sample was CD4+ or CD8+ T cells sorted from blood, taken in a trial of the OX40 agonist ivuxolimab. The receptors stem from an adult with an advanced solid tumor such as melanoma, head and neck, liver or kidney cancer. Each CDR3 is given with its conserved first and last residue. D genes are given only for firm matches. Some rows mark clone size as missing; the rest say once, few, many or name a class of expanded clone.

clone_size,v_call,d_call,j_call,cdr3_nt,cdr3_aa
NA,TRBV28,NA,TRBJ2-7,TGTGCCAGCAGCACACCTTGGGGGCAGTACTTC,CASSTPWGQYF
NA,TRBV5-1,NA,TRBJ2-5,TGCGCCAGCAGCTTCCCAGGGGTAGAGACCCAGTACTTC,CASSFPGVETQYF
NA,TRBV7-7,TRBD2,TRBJ2-5,TGTGCTAGCAGCCTAGCGTATCGGGGGGTAGGAGAGACCCAGTACTTC,CASSLAYRGVGETQYF
NA,TRBV6-5,TRBD2,TRBJ2-7,TGTGCCAGCAGTTATACTAGCGCCCCATCCTACGAGCAGTACTTC,CASSYTSAPSYEQYF
NA,TRBV4-1,NA,TRBJ2-1,TGCGCCAGCAGCCGATCAATTTTACAGGGGGGGAATGAGCAGTTCTTC,CASSRSILQGGNEQFF
NA,TRBV6-5,NA,TRBJ1-5,TGTGCCAGCAGTTACTATAGGGGAGATCAGCCCCAGCATTTT,CASSYYRGDQPQHF
NA,TRBV28,NA,TRBJ2-6,TGTGCCAGCAGTTTCGGACGGCGTGCGGAGGGTGCTGGGGCCAACGTCCTGACTTTC,CASSFGRRAEGAGANVLTF
NA,TRBV10-2,NA,TRBJ2-2,TGCGCCAGCAGTGGCCCAGGGGGGGCCGTAACCGGGGAGCTGTTTTTT,CASSGPGGAVTGELFF
NA,TRBV9,NA,TRBJ2-1,TGTGCCAGCAGCGTAGCTACCGGGACACCTCACAATGAGCAGTTCTTC,CASSVATGTPHNEQFF
NA,TRBV5-1,NA,TRBJ1-6,TGCGCCAGCAGCTTGGAGTTAGGCGAAGGGTATAATTCACCCCTCCACTTT,CASSLELGEGYNSPLHF
NA,TRBV11-3,NA,TRBJ1-5,TGTGCCAGCAGCTTAGCGCTCAGTGCAGACATCCATAGCAATCAGCCCCAGCATTTT,CASSLALSADIHSNQPQHF
NA,TRBV23-1,NA,TRBJ2-5,TGCGCCAGCAGTCAACAAGCCGCCGGGGAACGGGGAGAGACCCAGTACTTC,CASSQQAAGERGETQYF
NA,TRBV19,TRBD1,TRBJ1-2,TGTGCCAGTAGTTACGGGACCGGGACAGGGAACTATGGCTACACCTTC,CASSYGTGTGNYGYTF
NA,TRBV7-2,TRBD2,TRBJ2-1,TGTGCCAGCAGCTTAAATTTTTTCACTGCGGGAGGGTCCAATGAGCAGTTCTTC,CASSLNFFTAGGSNEQFF
NA,TRBV7-2,NA,TRBJ1-3,TGTGCCAGTACAGGGACCTCTGGAAACACCATATATTTT,CASTGTSGNTIYF
NA,TRBV6-5,TRBD1,TRBJ2-7,TGTGCCAGCAGTTACGTGGCCGGGACAGAACCACTCTTC,CASSYVAGTEPLF
NA,TRBV10-2,NA,TRBJ2-1,TGCGCCAGCAGGGCGGGCAGGAGCTCCTACAATGAGCAGTTCTTC,CASRAGRSSYNEQFF
few,TRBV9,TRBD1,TRBJ2-7,TGTGCCAGCAGCCATGGACAGGGGGCCTACGAGCAGTACTTC,CASSHGQGAYEQYF
NA,TRBV7-9,NA,TRBJ2-3,TGTGCCAGCAGCCTCGGGGGCACAGATACGCAGTATTTT,CASSLGGTDTQYF
NA,TRBV10-3,NA,TRBJ1-4,TGTGCCATCAGTGAGTCTGGGCAGGGAGGAACTAATGAAAAACTGTTTTTT,CAISESGQGGTNEKLFF
once,TRBV14,TRBD1,TRBJ2-5,TGTGCCAGCAGCCAAGATAGGGGGCGAACTCAGGAGACCCAGTACTTC,CASSQDRGRTQETQYF
NA,TRBV21-1,NA,TRBJ2-7,TGTGCCAGCAGAACCGGGACAGGGTCCTACGAGCAGTACTTC,CASRTGTGSYEQYF
once,TRBV28,NA,TRBJ2-7,TGTGCCAGCAGGAGACAAGCCTACGAGCAGTACTTC,CASRRQAYEQYF
NA,TRBV6-1,NA,TRBJ1-5,TGTGCCAGCAGCGGTGGCCAGAGGCAGCCCCAGCATTTT,CASSGGQRQPQHF
NA,TRBV5-1,NA,TRBJ2-2,TGCGCCAGCAGCTTGGGGACATGGAACACCGGGGAGCTGTTTTTT,CASSLGTWNTGELFF
NA,TRBV28,NA,TRBJ1-2,TGTGCCAGCAGTCGACAGAACTATGGCTACACCTTC,CASSRQNYGYTF
NA,TRBV5-1,NA,TRBJ1-1,TGCGCCAGCAGCGTAGCTTCTGGGGGAAACACTGAAGCTTTCTTT,CASSVASGGNTEAFF
NA,TRBV4-1,TRBD1,TRBJ2-5,TGCGCCAGCAGCCTTTTACCGCCGGGACAGGGTAAAGAGACCCAGTACTTC,CASSLLPPGQGKETQYF
NA,TRBV4-3,TRBD2,TRBJ2-1,TGCGCCAGCAGCCCCGGGACTAGCGGGAGGGCCGACTACAATGAGCAGTTCTTC,CASSPGTSGRADYNEQFF
NA,TRBV2,TRBD2,TRBJ2-2,TGTGCCAGCAGTTTAGCGGGAGCGAACACCGGGGAGCTGTTTTTT,CASSLAGANTGELFF
NA,TRBV7-9,NA,TRBJ2-5,TGTGCCAGCAGCCCCCGAGGGCCAGAGACCCAGTACTTC,CASSPRGPETQYF
NA,TRBV28,TRBD2,TRBJ2-7,TGTGCCAGCAGTTTTTTGATGAGTGGGCCGACTAGCGGGATTAACTCCTACGAGCAGTACTTC,CASSFLMSGPTSGINSYEQYF
once,TRBV9,NA,TRBJ2-3,TGTGCCAGCAGCGTAGCGGGGTGGGCAGATACGCAGTATTTT,CASSVAGWADTQYF
NA,TRBV2,NA,TRBJ2-2,TGTGCCAGCAGCGGGTTAGTCACCGGGGAGCTGTTTTTT,CASSGLVTGELFF
NA,TRBV19,NA,TRBJ2-6,TGTGCCAGTATCTCAGGGTCCCTTGGGGCCAACGTCCTGACTTTC,CASISGSLGANVLTF
NA,TRBV6-6,TRBD1,TRBJ2-7,TGTGCCAGCAGTTACTCGGCGACAGGGACCTACGAGCAGTACTTC,CASSYSATGTYEQYF
once,TRBV27,NA,TRBJ2-7,TGTGCCAGCAGTTTCCCGAATTCCTACGAGCAGTACTTC,CASSFPNSYEQYF
NA,TRBV9,NA,TRBJ1-6,TGTGCCAGCAGCGCGTGGAATTCACCCCTCCACTTT,CASSAWNSPLHF
NA,TRBV2,NA,TRBJ2-3,TGTGCCAGCAGTGGTCGGAGCCATAGCACAGATACGCAGTATTTT,CASSGRSHSTDTQYF
NA,TRBV28,NA,TRBJ1-1,TGTGCCAGCAGCTCCCCACCCTTGAACACTGAAGCTTTCTTT,CASSSPPLNTEAFF